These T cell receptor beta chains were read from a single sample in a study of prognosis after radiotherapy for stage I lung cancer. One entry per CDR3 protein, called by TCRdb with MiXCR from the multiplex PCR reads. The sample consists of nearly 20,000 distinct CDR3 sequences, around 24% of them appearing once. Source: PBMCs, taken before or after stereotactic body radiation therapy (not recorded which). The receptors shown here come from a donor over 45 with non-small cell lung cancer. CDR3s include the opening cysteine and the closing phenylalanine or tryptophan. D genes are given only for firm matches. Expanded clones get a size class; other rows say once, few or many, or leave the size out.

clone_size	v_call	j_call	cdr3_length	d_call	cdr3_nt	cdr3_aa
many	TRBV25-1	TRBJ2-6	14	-	TGTGCCAGCAGTCATTCGTCTGGGGCCAACGTCCTGACTTTC	CASSHSSGANVLTF
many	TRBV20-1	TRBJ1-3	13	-	TGCAGTGCTATACACGGTTCTGGAAACACCATATATTTT	CSAIHGSGNTIYF
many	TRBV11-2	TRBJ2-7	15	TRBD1	TGTGCCAGCAGCTTAGGGGTGACAGGGGTGTACGAGCAGTACTTC	CASSLGVTGVYEQYF
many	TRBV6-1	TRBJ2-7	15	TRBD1	TGTGCCAGCAGTGAAGGGACAGGGAGCTCCTACGAGCAGTACTTC	CASSEGTGSSYEQYF
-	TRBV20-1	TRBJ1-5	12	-	TGCAGTGCGGTGTGGTGGAGCGGGTCCCAGCATTTT	CSAVWWSGSQHF
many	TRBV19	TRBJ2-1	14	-	TGTGCCAGTAGTGTGTTAAGTGATTACAATGAGCAGTTCTTC	CASSVLSDYNEQFF
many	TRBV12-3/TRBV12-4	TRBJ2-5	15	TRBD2	TGTGCCAGCAGTTTGGGCGGGAGGGCCAGGGAGACCCAGTACTTC	CASSLGGRARETQYF
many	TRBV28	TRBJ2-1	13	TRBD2	TGTGCCAGCAACAGGCGGGAGGCAAATGAGCAGTTCTTC	CASNRREANEQFF
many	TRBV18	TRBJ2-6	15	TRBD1	TGTGCCAGCTCCCCGGACAGGGTCGGGGCCAACGTCCTGACTTTC	CASSPDRVGANVLTF
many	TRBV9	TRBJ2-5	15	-	TGTGCCAGCAGCGTAGCCGGGCAGGGAGGAGAGACCCAGTACTTC	CASSVAGQGGETQYF
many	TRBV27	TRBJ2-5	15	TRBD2	TGTGCCAGCAGCCCCGGGACTAGACGAGAAGAGACCCAGTACTTC	CASSPGTRREETQYF
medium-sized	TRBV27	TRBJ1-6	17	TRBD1	TGTGCCAGCAGCCGAGGGGCCCGGACAGGGGGTCTTTCACCCCTCCACTTT	CASSRGARTGGLSPLHF
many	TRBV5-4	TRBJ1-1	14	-	TGTGCCAGCAGCTCGAGACTAGGGAGCACTGAAGCTTTCTTT	CASSSRLGSTEAFF
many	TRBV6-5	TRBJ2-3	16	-	TGTGCCAGCAGTTACCACCCACAGGGAGGGTCCGATACGCAGTATTTT	CASSYHPQGGSDTQYF